This TCR beta chain appears in the sequencing data of a study of Siglec-9 on CD8 T cells in melanoma (dated by TCRdb to the late 2010s). For the study in its entirety: In this study, researchers looked at how Siglec-9 is expressed on CD8+ T cells and what Siglec-9 does to regulate T cells within the melanoma tumor microenvironment.

Summary of the overall study and its limitations: Siglec-9 was reported to mark and regulate an effector memory CD8+ T-cell subset that appeared to accumulate within melanoma tumors.

Concerning this clone: Its antigen is currently not known. No per-base quality is available; no much larger clone lies one base away.

The method was the immunoSEQ multiplex PCR assay. The clones in this table, taken by TCRdb from immuneACCESS, are in-frame only. Not every clone is retained; where verified, under half of the shortfall comes from an unresolved V gene, and the cause of the rest is unknown. This sample gives roughly 35,000 clones in total; about 80% of them show up just once. The ten largest clones capture more than 1.5% of the sample. V ends up 1 base short and J 6 bases short, with an unmatched junction base count of 2. For CDR1 and CDR2, the germline V gene lists SGHRS and YFSETQ. The CDR3 sequence holds 13 residues, the cysteine and phenylalanine included. Kept here is only the CDR3 DNA, which spans 39 bases and is read in frame from base 1.

The sequence is built from TRBV5-1 and TRBJ2-7, with 9 bases aligning to TRBD1. Material for sequencing was Siglec-9- CD8+ T cells sorted from blood. The cell subset or site label, as the study defines it: CD8 T cells lacking Siglec-9. This receptor was identified in a human donor in good health. The encoded CDR3 is CASSLLDRGEQYF. In nucleotides, the sequence is TGCGCCAGCAGCTTGTTGGACAGGGGCGAGCAGTACTTC.